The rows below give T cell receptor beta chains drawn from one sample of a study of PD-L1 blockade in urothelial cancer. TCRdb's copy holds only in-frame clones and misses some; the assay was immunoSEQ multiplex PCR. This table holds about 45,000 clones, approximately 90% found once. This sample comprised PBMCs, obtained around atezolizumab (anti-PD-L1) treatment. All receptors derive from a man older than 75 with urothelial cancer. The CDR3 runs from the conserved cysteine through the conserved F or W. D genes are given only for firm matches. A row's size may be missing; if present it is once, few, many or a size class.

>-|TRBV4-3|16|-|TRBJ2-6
TGCGCCAGCAGCCAAGTCTGGGGGCCTGGGGCCAACGTCCTGACTTTC
CASSQVWGPGANVLTF
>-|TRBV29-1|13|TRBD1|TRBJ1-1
TGCAGCGTTGAAGAAGACAGGGGAGCTGAAGCTTTCTTT
CSVEEDRGAEAFF
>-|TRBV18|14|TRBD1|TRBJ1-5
TGTGCCAGCTCACAGGCAGGGGGCGGTCAGCCCCAGCATTTT
CASSQAGGGQPQHF
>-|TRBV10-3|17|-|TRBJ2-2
TGTGCCATCAGTGAGAGTCAAGGACAGACGAACACCGGGGAGCTGTTTTTT
CAISESQGQTNTGELFF
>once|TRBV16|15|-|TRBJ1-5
TGTGCCAGCAGCCAATTGGGCGTGGGCAATCAGCCCCAGCATTTT
CASSQLGVGNQPQHF
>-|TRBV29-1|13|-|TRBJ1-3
TGCAGCGTTCTGGAGGGCTCGGGAAACACCATATATTTT
CSVLEGSGNTIYF
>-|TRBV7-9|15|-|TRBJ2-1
TGTGCCAGCAGCTTCCAGGAGGGACCCTACAATGAGCAGTTCTTC
CASSFQEGPYNEQFF
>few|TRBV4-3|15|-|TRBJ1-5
TGCGCCAGCAGCCAGGGGACAAGGGCTAATCAGCCCCAGCATTTT
CASSQGTRANQPQHF
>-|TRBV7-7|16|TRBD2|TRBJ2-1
TGTGCCAGCAGCCGGGGGGGTAGCGGGAGCTACAATGAGCAGTTCTTC
CASSRGGSGSYNEQFF
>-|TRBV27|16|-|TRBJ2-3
TGTGCCAGCAGTTTCTCGAATGACAGGCTCGGGGATACGCAGTATTTT
CASSFSNDRLGDTQYF
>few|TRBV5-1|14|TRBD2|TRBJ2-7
TGCGCCAGCAGCTTGACTAGCGGGACCTACGAGCAGTACTTC
CASSLTSGTYEQYF
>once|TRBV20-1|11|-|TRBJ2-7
TGCAGTGTTCCCGGGGGTTACGAGCAGTACTTC
CSVPGGYEQYF
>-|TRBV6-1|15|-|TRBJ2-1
TGTGCCAGCAGTTGGCCGGGCGGGGAGATGAATGAGCAGTTCTTC
CASSWPGGEMNEQFF
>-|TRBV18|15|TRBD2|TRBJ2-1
TGTGCCAGCTCACCTCGCCAGCGGGGCGCGGGTGAGCAGTTCTTC
CASSPRQRGAGEQFF
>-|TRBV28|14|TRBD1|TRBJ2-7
TGTGCCAGCAGGGGATCAGGGGGCTCTTACGAGCAGTACTTC
CASRGSGGSYEQYF
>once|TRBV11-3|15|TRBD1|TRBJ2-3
TGTGCCAGCAGCTCACAGGGGGCAAGCACAGATACGCAGTATTTT
CASSSQGASTDTQYF
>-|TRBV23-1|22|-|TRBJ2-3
TGCGCCAGCAGTCCCCCCCCGACAGGAGACTATCGCTCCTTATCTAGCACAGATACGCAGTATTTT
CASSPPPTGDYRSLSSTDTQYF
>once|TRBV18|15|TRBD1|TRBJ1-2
TGTGCCAGCTCACCAGATCCCGACAGGGACTATGGCTACACCTTC
CASSPDPDRDYGYTF
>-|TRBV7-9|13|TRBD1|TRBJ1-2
TGTGCCAGCAGGGGGGACAGGGGCTATGGCTACACCTTC
CASRGDRGYGYTF
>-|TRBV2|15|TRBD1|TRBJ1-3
TGTGCCAGCAGTCAACAGGGGGACTCTGGAAACACCATATATTTT
CASSQQGDSGNTIYF
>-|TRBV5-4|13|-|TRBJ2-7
TGTGCCAGCAGACGCGACAGATCCTACGAGCAGTACTTC
CASRRDRSYEQYF
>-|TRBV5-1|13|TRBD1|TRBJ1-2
TGCGCCAGCAGCCCGGACAGGAACTATGGCTACACCTTC
CASSPDRNYGYTF
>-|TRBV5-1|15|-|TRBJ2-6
TGCGCCAGCAGCTTGGCAAACTCTGGGGCCAACGTCCTGACTTTC
CASSLANSGANVLTF
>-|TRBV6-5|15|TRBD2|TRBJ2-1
TGTGCCAGCAGTTACTTCAGGACTAGCGAGAAGGAGCAGTTCTTC
CASSYFRTSEKEQFF
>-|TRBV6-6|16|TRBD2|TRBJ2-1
TGTGCCAGCAGTGCCCGGACTAGCGGTCAGGGGAATGAGCAGTTCTTC
CASSARTSGQGNEQFF
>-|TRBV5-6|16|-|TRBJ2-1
TGTGCCAGCAGCTCAGGGATTCCGGCCTCCTACAATGAGCAGTTCTTC
CASSSGIPASYNEQFF
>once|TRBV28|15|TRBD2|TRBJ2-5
TGTGCCACAAGAAATCTAGCGGGGGACCAAGAGACCCAGTACTTC
CATRNLAGDQETQYF